This T cell receptor beta chain was documented in a study of T cell repertoires in cytomegalovirus infection (dated by TCRdb to between 2018 and 2021). For context, the study as a whole: The peptide stimulations were aimed at well-studied HLA-B-restricted epitopes as well as recently identified HLA-C-restricted CMV epitopes, whose presentation resists viral immunomodulation. Donor HLA type was relevant to the analysis, because carriage of CMV infection together with the matching HLA type was indicated by public TCR beta signatures. The research as a whole found: The ex vivo response was dominated by HLA-C-restricted CMV-specific TCR beta clonotypes, which also provided the single most frequent clonotype in two of eight donors. In both this cohort and an independent 352-donor cohort, the cumulative frequency of public TCR beta family members distinguished carriers of CMV infection plus the relevant HLA type.

This specimen's treatment or condition label, per the study, means: in vitro stimulation with specific CMV peptide epitopes to enrich CMV-specific T cells. The reads were generated on an Illumina HiSeq 1500. The public reads were reprocessed in TCRdb via fastp at Q25 and MiXCR, keeping in-frame beta chains. All rows with the same CDR3 protein become a single entry with the most common DNA and genes. The sample has 160,000 or so distinct CDR3 sequences on record, 20% to 25% of them singletons. In total, the top ten clones hold roughly 25% of the sample. As concerns this clonotype: Its antigen remains undetermined. Base qualities are not recorded, but no much larger clone differs from it by a single base.

Sequenced material: CD8+ T cells from cultured PBMCs, taken from culture after CMV antigen stimulation. The origin of this receptor is a human donor in good health (CMV status not recorded). Some clones in this sample may be carry-over from other donors' samples.

The DNA sequence reads TGTGCCAGCAGTTCGGACGGGGAGCCCTCCTACGAGCAGTACTTC. It translates as CASSSDGEPSYEQYF. Recombination linked TRBV12-3 or TRBV12-4 to TRBJ2-7, and TRBD2 may be the D gene, going by 5 matching bases. V loses 4 bases of germline sequence and J loses 0 bases, and the interval between the two ends is 13 bases. The CDR3 goes from the cysteine to the phenylalanine over 15 residues. The retained sequence is limited to the CDR3, 45 bases, with the frame set at the first base.